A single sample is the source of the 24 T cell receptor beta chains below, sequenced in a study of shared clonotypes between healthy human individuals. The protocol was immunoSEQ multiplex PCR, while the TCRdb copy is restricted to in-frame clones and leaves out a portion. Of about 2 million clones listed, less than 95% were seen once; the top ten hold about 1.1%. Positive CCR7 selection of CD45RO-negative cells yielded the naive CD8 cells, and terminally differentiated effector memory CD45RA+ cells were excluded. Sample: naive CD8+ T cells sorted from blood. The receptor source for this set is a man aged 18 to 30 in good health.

Here the CDR3 reads CATSRRGLGEKLFF. CDR3 bases: TGTGCCACCAGCAGAAGGGGGCTGGGCGAAAAACTGTTTTTT. The V gene is TRBV15, the J gene TRBJ1-4, with TRBD1 matching over 7 bases. With 2 bases clipped from V and 8 bases from J, the junction kept 5 bases outside the gene matches. CDR3 length: 14 amino acids. CDR1 LNHNV and CDR2 YYDKDF come from the germline V gene (reference sequence). Combining the CDR3 with reference TRBV15 and TRBJ1-4 gives the whole variable domain DAMVIQNPRYQVTQFGKPVTLSCSQTLNHNVMYWYQQKSSQAPKLLFHYYDKDFNNEADTPDNFQSRRPNTSFCFLDIRSPGLGDTAMYLCATSRRGLGEKLFFGSGTQLSVL.

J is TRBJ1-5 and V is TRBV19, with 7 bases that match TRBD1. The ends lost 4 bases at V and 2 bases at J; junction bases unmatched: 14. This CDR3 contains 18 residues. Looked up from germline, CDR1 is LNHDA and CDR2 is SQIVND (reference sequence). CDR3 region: CASSTHIQGPKRNQPQHF. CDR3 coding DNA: TGTGCCAGTAGTACGCACATACAGGGGCCCAAGCGCAATCAGCCCCAGCATTTT.

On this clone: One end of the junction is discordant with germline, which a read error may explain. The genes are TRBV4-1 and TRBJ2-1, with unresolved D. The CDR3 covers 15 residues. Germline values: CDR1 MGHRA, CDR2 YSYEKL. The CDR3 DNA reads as TGCGCCAGCAGCCAAGTCCCCAGCTCCTCCAATGAGCAGTTCTTC. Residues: CASSQVPSSSNEQFF.

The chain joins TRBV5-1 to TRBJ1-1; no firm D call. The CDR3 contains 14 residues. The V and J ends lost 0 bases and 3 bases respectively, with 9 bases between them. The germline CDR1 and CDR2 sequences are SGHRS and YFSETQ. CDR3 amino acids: CASSLVPEDTEAFF. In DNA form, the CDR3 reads TGCGCCAGCAGCTTGGTCCCGGAGGACACTGAAGCTTTCTTT. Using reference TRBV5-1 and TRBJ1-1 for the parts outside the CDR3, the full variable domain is KAGVTQTPRYLIKTRGQQVTLSCSPISGHRSVSWYQQTPGQGLQFLFEYFSETQRNKGNFPGRFSGRQFSNSRSEMNVSTLELGDSALYLCASSLVPEDTEAFFGQGTRLTVV.

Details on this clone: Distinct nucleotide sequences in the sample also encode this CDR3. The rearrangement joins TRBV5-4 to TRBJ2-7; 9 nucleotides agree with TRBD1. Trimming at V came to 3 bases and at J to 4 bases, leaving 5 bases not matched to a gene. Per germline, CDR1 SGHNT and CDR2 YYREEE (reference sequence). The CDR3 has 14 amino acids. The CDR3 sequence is CASSSGTGSYEQYF. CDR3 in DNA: TGTGCCAGCAGCTCCGGGACAGGGTCGTACGAGCAGTACTTC.

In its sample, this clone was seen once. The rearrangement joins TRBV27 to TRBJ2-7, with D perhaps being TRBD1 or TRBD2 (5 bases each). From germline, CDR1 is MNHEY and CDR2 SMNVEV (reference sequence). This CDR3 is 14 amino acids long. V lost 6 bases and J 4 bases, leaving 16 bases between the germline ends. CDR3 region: CASSAGAGNYEQYF. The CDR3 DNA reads TGTGCCAGCAGCGCCGGGGCAGGAAATTACGAGCAGTACTTC.

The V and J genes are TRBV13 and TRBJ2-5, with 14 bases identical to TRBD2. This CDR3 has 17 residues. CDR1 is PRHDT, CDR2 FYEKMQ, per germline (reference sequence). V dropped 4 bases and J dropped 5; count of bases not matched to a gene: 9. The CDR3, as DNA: TGTGCCAGCAGCTCCACCGGGACTAGCGGGAGATGGGAGACCCAGTACTTC. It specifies CASSSTGTSGRWETQYF.

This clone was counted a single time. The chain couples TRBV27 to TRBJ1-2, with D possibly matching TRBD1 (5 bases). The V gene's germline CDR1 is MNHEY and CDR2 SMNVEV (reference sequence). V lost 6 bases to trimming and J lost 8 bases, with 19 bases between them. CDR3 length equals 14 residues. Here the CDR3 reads CASSPKEQAPGYTF. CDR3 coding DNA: TGTGCCAGCAGCCCAAAAGAACAGGCTCCAGGCTACACCTTC.

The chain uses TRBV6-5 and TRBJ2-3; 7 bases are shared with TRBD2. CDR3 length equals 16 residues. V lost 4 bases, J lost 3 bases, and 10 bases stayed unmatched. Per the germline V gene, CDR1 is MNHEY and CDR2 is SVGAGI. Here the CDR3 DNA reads TGTGCCAGCAGTTCCTACCGGGAGGTTGGGACAGATACGCAGTATTTT. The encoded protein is CASSSYREVGTDTQYF.

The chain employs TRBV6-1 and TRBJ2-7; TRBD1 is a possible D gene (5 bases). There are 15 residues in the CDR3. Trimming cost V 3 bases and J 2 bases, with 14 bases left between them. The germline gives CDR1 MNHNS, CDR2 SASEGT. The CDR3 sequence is CASSDLTESTYEQYF. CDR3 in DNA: TGTGCCAGCAGTGATTTGACAGAAAGTACCTACGAGCAGTACTTC.

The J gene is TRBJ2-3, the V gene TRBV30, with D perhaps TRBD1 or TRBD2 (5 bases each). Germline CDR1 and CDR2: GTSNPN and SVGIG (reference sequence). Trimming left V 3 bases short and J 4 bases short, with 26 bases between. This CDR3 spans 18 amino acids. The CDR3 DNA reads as TGTGCCTGGAGACCCCCGGGGCACGCCCAGGGCGTCCCAGATACGCAGTATTTT. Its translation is CAWRPPGHAQGVPDTQYF. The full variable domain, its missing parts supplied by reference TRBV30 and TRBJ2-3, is SQTIHQWPATLVQPVGSPLSLECTVEGTSNPNLYWYRQAAGRGLQLLFYSVGIGQISSEVPQNLSASRPQDRQFILSSKKLLLSDSGFYLCAWRPPGHAQGVPDTQYFGPGTRLTVL.

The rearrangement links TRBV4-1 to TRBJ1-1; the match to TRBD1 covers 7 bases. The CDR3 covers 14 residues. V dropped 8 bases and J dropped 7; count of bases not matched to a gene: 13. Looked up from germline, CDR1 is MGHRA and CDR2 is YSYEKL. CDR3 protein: CASSSGTANNEAFF. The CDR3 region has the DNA TGCGCCAGCTCCTCCGGGACAGCTAATAATGAAGCTTTCTTT.

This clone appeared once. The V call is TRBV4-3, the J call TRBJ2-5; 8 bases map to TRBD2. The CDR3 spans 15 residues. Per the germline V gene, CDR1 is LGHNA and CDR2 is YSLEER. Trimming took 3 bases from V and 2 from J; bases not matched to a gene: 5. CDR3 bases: TGCGCCAGCAGCCACCAACTAGCGGATCAAGAGACCCAGTACTTC. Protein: CASSHQLADQETQYF.

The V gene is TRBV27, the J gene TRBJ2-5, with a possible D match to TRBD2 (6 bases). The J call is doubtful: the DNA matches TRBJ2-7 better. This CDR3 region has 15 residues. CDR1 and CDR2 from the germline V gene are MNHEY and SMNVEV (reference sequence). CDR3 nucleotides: TGTGCCAGCAGTGTTACAGCGGCGGGGTCCTACGAGCAGTACTTC. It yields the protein CASSVTAAGSYEQYF.

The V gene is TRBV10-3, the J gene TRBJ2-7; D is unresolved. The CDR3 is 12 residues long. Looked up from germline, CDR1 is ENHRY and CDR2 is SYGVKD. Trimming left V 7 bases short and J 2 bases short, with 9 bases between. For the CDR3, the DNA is TGTGCCATCACCGATGGTCCCTACGAGCAGTACTTC. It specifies CAITDGPYEQYF.

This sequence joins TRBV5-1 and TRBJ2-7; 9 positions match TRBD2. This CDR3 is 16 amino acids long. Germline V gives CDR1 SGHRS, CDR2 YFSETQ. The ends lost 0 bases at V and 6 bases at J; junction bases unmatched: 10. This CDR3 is CASSLVFRTSDVEQYF. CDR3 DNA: TGCGCCAGCAGCTTGGTGTTCCGGACTAGCGACGTCGAGCAGTACTTC.

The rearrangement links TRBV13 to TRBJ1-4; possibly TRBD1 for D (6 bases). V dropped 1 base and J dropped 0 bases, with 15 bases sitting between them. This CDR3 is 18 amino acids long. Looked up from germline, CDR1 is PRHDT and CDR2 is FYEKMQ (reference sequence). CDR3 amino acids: CASSLAGGLAATNEKLFF. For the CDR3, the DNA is TGTGCCAGCAGCTTAGCCGGGGGCTTAGCGGCAACTAATGAAAAACTGTTTTTT.

The CDR3 DNA follows: TGTGCCAGCATTACGTCGGGCACTGAAGCTTTCTTT. Its protein is CASITSGTEAFF. The chain uses TRBV7-9 and TRBJ1-1; unclear D gene. The CDR3 runs 12 residues. V was trimmed by 7 bases and J by 4 bases, leaving 10 bases between them. Germline CDR1 is SEHNR and CDR2 is FQNEAQ (reference sequence).

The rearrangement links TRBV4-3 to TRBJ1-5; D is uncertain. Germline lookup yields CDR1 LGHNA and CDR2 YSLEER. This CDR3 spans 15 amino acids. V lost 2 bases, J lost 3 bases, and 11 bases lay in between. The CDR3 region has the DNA TGCGCCAGCAGCCAAATTTGGACGAACAATCAGCCCCAGCATTTT. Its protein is CASSQIWTNNQPQHF.

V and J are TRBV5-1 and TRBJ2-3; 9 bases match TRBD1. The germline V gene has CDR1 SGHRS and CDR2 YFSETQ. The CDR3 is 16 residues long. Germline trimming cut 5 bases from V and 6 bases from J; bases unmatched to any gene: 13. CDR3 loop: CASRLAGQGILDTQYF. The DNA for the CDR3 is TGCGCCAGCAGGCTTGCAGGACAGGGGATACTTGATACGCAGTATTTT.

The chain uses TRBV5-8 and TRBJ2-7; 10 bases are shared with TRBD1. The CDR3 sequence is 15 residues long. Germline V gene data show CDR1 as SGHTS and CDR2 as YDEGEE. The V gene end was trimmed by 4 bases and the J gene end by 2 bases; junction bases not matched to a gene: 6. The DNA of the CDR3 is TGTGCCAGCAGCAAACCGGGACAGGGGACCTACGAGCAGTACTTC. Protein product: CASSKPGQGTYEQYF.

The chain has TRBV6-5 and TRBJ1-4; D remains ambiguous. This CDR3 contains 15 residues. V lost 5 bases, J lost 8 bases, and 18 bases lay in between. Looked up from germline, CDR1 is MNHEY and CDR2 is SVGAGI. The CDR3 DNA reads TGTGCCAGCAGTACAAGGCGGGATTTAGGGGAAAAACTGTTTTTT. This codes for CASSTRRDLGEKLFF.

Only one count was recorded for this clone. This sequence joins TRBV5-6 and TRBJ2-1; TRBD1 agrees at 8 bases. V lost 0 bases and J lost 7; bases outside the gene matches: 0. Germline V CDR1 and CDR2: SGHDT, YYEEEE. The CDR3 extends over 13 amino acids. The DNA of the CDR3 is TGTGCCAGCAGCTTGGACAGGGGGAATGAGCAGTTCTTC. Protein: CASSLDRGNEQFF.

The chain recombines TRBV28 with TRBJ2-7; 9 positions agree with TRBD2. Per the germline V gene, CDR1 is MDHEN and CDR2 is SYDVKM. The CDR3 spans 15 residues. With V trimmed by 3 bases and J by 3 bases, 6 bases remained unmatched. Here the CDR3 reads CASSFPPSGVYEQYF. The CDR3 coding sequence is TGTGCCAGCAGTTTCCCTCCTAGCGGGGTCTACGAGCAGTACTTC.